This T cell receptor beta chain was sequenced for a study of PD-1 blockade in classical Hodgkin lymphoma. Relapse after autologous stem cell transplantation occurred in every patient, and brentuximab vedotin exposure varied. Patients reached a best response of complete response, partial response or progressive disease. Using immunoSEQ multiplex PCR, the repertoire was profiled, and TCRdb retains in-frame clones only, with some absent. Of 72,000 or so clones listed, under 95% are singletons. Whole-study results and caveats: It was reported that newly diagnosed patients had less baseline TCR diversity than healthy donors.

As regards this clone: Its matching antigen is unknown.

The input for sequencing was peripheral blood mononuclear cells (PBMCs), taken at baseline. The sequence came from a human donor with classical Hodgkin lymphoma.

The CDR3 nucleotides read TGCAGCGTCCGTAGACAGGGAGAGACCCAGTACTTC. Encoded protein: CSVRRQGETQYF. The chain uses TRBV29-1 and TRBJ2-5; 7 nucleotides agree with TRBD1. With V trimmed by 6 bases and J by 4 bases, 5 bases remained unmatched. Per germline, CDR1 SQVTM and CDR2 ANQGSEA. CDR3 length: 12 residues.